This T cell receptor beta chain was identified during a study of patients and donors after allogeneic stem cell transplantation. A single record per CDR3 protein comes from TCRdb applying MiXCR to the RT-PCR reads. The sample consists of about a million distinct CDR3 sequences, under 20% of them appearing once. The V end lost 8 bases, the J end lost 3 bases, and 16 bases lay between the germline ends. The CDR3 is 14 amino acids. This clonotype was counted a few times. The TCR sequence derives from a human donor who was either an allogeneic HSCT recipient or a stem cell or donor lymphocyte infusion donor (not recorded which). It is not recorded whose cells these are; they may come from a transplant donor. The chain has TRBV12-3 or TRBV12-4 and TRBJ1-2; weak D call: TRBD1 (5 bases). The sample was blood, either unsorted or a sorted T cell fraction (not recorded which). In DNA form, the CDR3 reads TGTGCCAGCTGTCGGGACGGATTTCACTATGGCTACACCTTC. This gives the protein CASCRDGFHYGYTF.